These 16 T cell receptor beta chains were sequenced from one sample in a study of identical twins. TCRdb itself ran the 5' RACE reads through MiXCR, one entry per CDR3 protein. Found here are more than 1.5 million distinct CDR3 sequences, under 35% of them singletons; the top ten hold over 0.25%. The sample consisted of cord blood. The origin of the receptors is a newborn girl in good health.

The rearrangement uses TRBV2 and TRBJ2-1; 11 bases match TRBD2. After removal of 8 bases from V and 6 bases from J, the junction contained 6 bases not matched to a gene. The CDR3 is made up of 14 amino acids. Germline-derived CDR1 and CDR2 are SNHLY and FYNNEI. In DNA, the CDR3 is TGTGCCAGCTTAACTAGCGGGAGTTCCAATGAGCAGTTCTTC. It is translated as CASLTSGSSNEQFF.

Only a few counts were recorded for this clonotype. The CDR3 sequence is CASSLNGGQSNYGYTF. CDR3 DNA sequence: TGCGCCAGCAGCCTGAATGGGGGCCAGTCTAACTATGGCTACACCTTC. The V and J genes are TRBV5-1 and TRBJ1-2; possible D gene TRBD1, 6 bases. This CDR3 spans 16 amino acids. The germline CDR1 and CDR2 sequences are SGHRS and YFSETQ. V lost 4 bases and J lost 0, with 16 bases in between.

This clonotype was observed a handful of times. V and J are TRBV20-1 and TRBJ1-6, with 8 positions matching TRBD1. The CDR3 has 14 amino acids. Germline CDR1 is DFQATT and CDR2 is SNEGSKA (reference sequence). Trimming removed 6 bases from V and 7 bases from J; junction bases left unmatched: 8. CDR3 in DNA: TGCAGTGCCCCTTTAGGACAGGGAAATTCACCCCTCCACTTT. The encoded protein is CSAPLGQGNSPLHF.

This clonotype was counted a few times. The chain uses TRBV5-5 and TRBJ1-4; 7 bases line up with TRBD1. Germline CDR1 reads SGHKS; CDR2 reads YYEKEE (reference sequence). CDR3 length: 16 residues. V was clipped by 1 base and J by 5 bases; unmatched bases: 8. This CDR3 reads CASSLNWGQPNEKLFF. CDR3 nucleotide sequence: TGTGCCAGCAGCTTGAATTGGGGACAGCCCAATGAAAAACTGTTTTTT.

The CDR3, as DNA: TGTGCCAGCAGCCCTGACATCAGCTCCTACAATGAGCAGTACTTC. Its translation is CASSPDISSYNEQYF. The genes are TRBV7-6 and TRBJ2-1; the D is unclear. The DNA end is a closer match to TRBJ2-7, so the J assignment may be wrong. CDR3 length: 15 amino acids. Germline CDR1 SGHVS, CDR2 FNYEAQ.

This clonotype showed up many times. The rearrangement links TRBV29-1 to TRBJ1-2; D may be TRBD1 (6 bases). Germline V gives CDR1 SQVTM, CDR2 ANQGSEA. This CDR3 comprises 14 residues. The germline V and J ends were trimmed by 4 bases and 1 base, with 13 bases remaining between them. The CDR3 sequence: CSVGWDILNYGYTF. The CDR3 nucleotides read TGCAGCGTTGGTTGGGACATTCTTAACTATGGCTACACCTTC.

This chain uses TRBV11-1 with TRBJ2-1; 8 positions match TRBD2. From germline, CDR1 is SGHAT and CDR2 FQDESV (reference sequence). Germline trimming cut 1 base from V and 0 bases from J; bases unmatched to any gene: 2. The CDR3 has 16 amino acids. CDR3 sequence (DNA): TGTGCCAGCAGCTTAGGCCGGGAGGGCTCCTACAATGAGCAGTTCTTC. Translating it yields CASSLGREGSYNEQFF.

This clonotype occurred a few times. This chain connects TRBV12-3 or TRBV12-4 to TRBJ2-3, with 9 bases matching TRBD1. The CDR3 is 16 residues long. The junction had 5 bases not matched to a gene; V was cut back by 0 bases and J by 4 bases. Here the CDR3 reads CASSLAGGTGPDTQYF. The CDR3 nucleotides are TGTGCCAGCAGTTTAGCGGGCGGGACAGGGCCAGATACGCAGTATTTT.

Concerning this clonotype: A junction boundary mismatches the germline segment, possibly from a read error. V gene TRBV25-1 combines with J gene TRBJ1-2; D perhaps matches TRBD1 (6 bases). Germline CDR1 and CDR2: MGHDK and SYGVNS. The length of the CDR3 is 12 residues. CDR3 DNA sequence: TGTGCCAGCGAAGACAGGTTCCATGGCCACACCTTC. Protein: CASEDRFHGHTF.

A word on this clonotype: A read error may account for a junction end that differs from germline. The genes are TRBV5-1 and TRBJ1-2; weak D call: TRBD1 (6 bases). The CDR3 covers 12 residues. Germline values: CDR1 SGHRS, CDR2 YFSETQ. CDR3 DNA: TGCGCCAGCGGCTTGGGACAAAATGGCTACACCTTC. This gives the protein CASGLGQNGYTF. The full variable domain, its missing parts supplied by reference TRBV5-1 and TRBJ1-2, is KAGVTQTPRYLIKTRGQQVTLSCSPISGHRSVSWYQQTPGQGLQFLFEYFSETQRNKGNFPGRFSGRQFSNSRSEMNVSTLELGDSALYLCASGLGQNGYTFGSGTRLTVV.

V gene TRBV29-1 combines with J gene TRBJ2-2, with D tentatively TRBD2 (6 bases). CDR3 length: 18 amino acids. Between the trimmed V and J ends, which lost 0 bases and 1 base, there was a span of 18 bases. CDR1 and CDR2 (germline): SQVTM, ANQGSEA. CDR3 coding DNA: TGCAGCGTTGAAGATCTTCTCTGTAGCGGAGAGAACACCGGGGAGCTGTTTTTT. Its protein is CSVEDLLCSGENTGELFF.

The rearrangement links TRBV12-3 or TRBV12-4 to TRBJ1-1; D uncertain. Trimming cost V 3 bases and J 5 bases, with 10 bases left between them. The CDR3 has 13 amino acids. The CDR3 region is CASSLRRWTEAFF. CDR3 sequence (DNA): TGTGCCAGCAGTTTGAGAAGGTGGACTGAAGCTTTCTTT.

The chain links TRBV5-1 to TRBJ2-1; D is uncertain. This CDR3 region has 16 residues. Germline assignment: CDR1 SGHRS and CDR2 YFSETQ. Trimming left V 0 bases short and J 4 bases short, with 14 bases between. CDR3 amino acids: CASSLDNRVGYNEQFF. The CDR3 coding sequence is TGCGCCAGCAGCTTGGATAATAGGGTGGGGTACAATGAGCAGTTCTTC.

The chain recombines TRBV20-1 with TRBJ1-2; D gene ambiguous. The germline V gene has CDR1 DFQATT and CDR2 SNEGSKA (reference sequence). The V end lost 6 bases, the J end lost 6 bases, and 20 bases lay between the germline ends. CDR3 length: 14 amino acids. CDR3 sequence reads: CSASKAWANDGYTF. Here the CDR3 DNA reads TGCAGTGCCTCAAAAGCCTGGGCTAATGATGGCTACACCTTC.

The chain links TRBV27 to TRBJ2-7; possibly TRBD1 for D (6 bases). Looked up from germline, CDR1 is MNHEY and CDR2 is SMNVEV (reference sequence). The V end lost 3 bases, the J end lost 2 bases, and 14 bases lay between the germline ends. The CDR3 has 15 amino acids. CDR3 amino acids: CASSFRGAGAYEQYF. The CDR3 nucleotides are TGTGCCAGCAGTTTCCGAGGGGCAGGGGCCTACGAGCAGTACTTC.

The chain joins TRBV6-5 to TRBJ2-2; 11 nucleotides match TRBD2. This CDR3 comprises 19 residues. Germline CDR1 reads MNHEY; CDR2 reads SVGAGI. V gave up 0 bases and J gave up 2 bases; unmatched junction bases: 8. The CDR3 loop reads CASSYSRLAGGGNTGELFF. CDR3 nucleotides: TGTGCCAGCAGTTACTCGAGGCTAGCGGGGGGCGGTAACACCGGGGAGCTGTTTTTT.